Following are 4 T cell receptor beta chains from one sample sequenced in a study of blood T cell repertoires in COVID-19. TCRdb's table, derived via immunoSEQ multiplex PCR, lists solely in-frame clones and lacks some. The sample lists about 340,000 clones; approximately 83% were seen once. Sequences were obtained from PBMCs or T cells enriched from blood (not recorded which). Receptor source: a woman aged 40 to 55 with acute COVID-19.

V gene TRBV6-5 combines with J gene TRBJ1-3; TRBD1 agrees at 7 bases. The CDR3 is 14 amino acids. The germline gives CDR1 MNHEY, CDR2 SVGAGI. Germline trimming cut 10 bases from V and 4 bases from J; bases unmatched to any gene: 10. The CDR3 region is CATKTGQRGNTIYF. For the CDR3, the DNA is TGTGCCACCAAAACGGGACAGAGAGGAAACACCATATATTTT.

This chain connects TRBV6-1 to TRBJ1-2; D remains unclear. Germline values: CDR1 MNHNS, CDR2 SASEGT. The CDR3 loop spans 13 amino acids. V lost 1 base and J 4 bases, leaving 7 bases between the germline ends. As DNA, the CDR3 is TGTGCCAGCAGTGAAGTAGGGAGCTATGGCTACACCTTC. This sequence encodes CASSEVGSYGYTF.

This clone has just a few counts. The rearrangement uses TRBV6-5 and TRBJ1-5; weak D call: TRBD1 (5 bases). This CDR3 spans 14 amino acids. Germline lookup yields CDR1 MNHEY and CDR2 SVGAGI. V was trimmed by 2 bases and J by 6 bases, leaving 11 bases between them. CDR3 nucleotide sequence: TGTGCCAGCAGTTACGGGCAGGGCGGTCAGCCCCAGCATTTT. Its protein is CASSYGQGGQPQHF.

The gene calls are TRBV28 and TRBJ2-1, with D possibly TRBD1 on 7 matching bases. This CDR3 is 16 amino acids long. The V end lost 6 bases, the J end lost 0 bases, and 15 bases lay between the germline ends. Germline assignment: CDR1 MDHEN and CDR2 SYDVKM. CDR3 in amino acids: CASRGGQASSYNEQFF. The CDR3 coding sequence is TGTGCCAGCAGGGGAGGACAGGCGAGCTCCTACAATGAGCAGTTCTTC.